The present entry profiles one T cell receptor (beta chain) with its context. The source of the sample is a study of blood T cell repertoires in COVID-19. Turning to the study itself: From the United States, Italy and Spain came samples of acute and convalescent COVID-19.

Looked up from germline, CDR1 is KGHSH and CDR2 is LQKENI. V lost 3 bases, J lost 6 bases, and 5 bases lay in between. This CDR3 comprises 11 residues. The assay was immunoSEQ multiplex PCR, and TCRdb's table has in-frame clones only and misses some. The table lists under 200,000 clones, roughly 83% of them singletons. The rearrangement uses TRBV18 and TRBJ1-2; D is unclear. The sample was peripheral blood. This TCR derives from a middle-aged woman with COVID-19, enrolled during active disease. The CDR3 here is CASSPEDGYTF. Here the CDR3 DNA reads TGTGCCAGCTCACCGGAGGATGGCTACACCTTC.